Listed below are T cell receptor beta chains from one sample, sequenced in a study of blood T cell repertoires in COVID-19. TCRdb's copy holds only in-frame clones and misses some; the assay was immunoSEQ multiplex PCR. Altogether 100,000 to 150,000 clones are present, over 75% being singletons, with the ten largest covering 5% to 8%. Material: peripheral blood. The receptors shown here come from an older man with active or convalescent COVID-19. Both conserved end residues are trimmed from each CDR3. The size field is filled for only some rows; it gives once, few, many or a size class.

CDR3aa: ASSNDRREKLF
v_gene: TRBV18
abundance: -
j_gene: TRBJ1-4

CDR3aa: ASSYNTGQETQY
v_gene: TRBV6-5
abundance: few
j_gene: TRBJ2-5

CDR3aa: ASKESSSGDLDTQY
v_gene: TRBV5-1
abundance: -
j_gene: TRBJ2-3

CDR3aa: ASSPAGGGAQETQY
v_gene: TRBV7-7
abundance: -
j_gene: TRBJ2-5

CDR3aa: ASSYSQGAYEQY
v_gene: TRBV6-2/TRBV6-3
abundance: -
j_gene: TRBJ2-7

CDR3aa: ASSPSSGYGYT
v_gene: TRBV5-1
abundance: -
j_gene: TRBJ1-2

CDR3aa: ASSIWGQRQPQH
v_gene: TRBV19
abundance: -
j_gene: TRBJ1-5

CDR3aa: ASSPTLTGILNEQF
v_gene: TRBV2
abundance: -
j_gene: TRBJ2-1

CDR3aa: ASSKAWGVSYEQY
v_gene: TRBV19
abundance: -
j_gene: TRBJ2-7

CDR3aa: ASTQGAEAF
v_gene: TRBV6-5
abundance: -
j_gene: TRBJ1-1

CDR3aa: ASSPGVGYGYT
v_gene: TRBV6-5
abundance: -
j_gene: TRBJ1-2

CDR3aa: ASSYSAVRRQETQY
v_gene: TRBV6-5
abundance: -
j_gene: TRBJ2-5

CDR3aa: AWSRLIVETQY
v_gene: TRBV30
abundance: -
j_gene: TRBJ2-5

CDR3aa: ASSKGRSNTGELF
v_gene: TRBV7-2
abundance: -
j_gene: TRBJ2-2

CDR3aa: ASSQDENTRNYGYT
v_gene: TRBV4-3
abundance: -
j_gene: TRBJ1-2

CDR3aa: ASTTGTSHEQY
v_gene: TRBV28
abundance: few
j_gene: TRBJ2-7

CDR3aa: ASSARGQGGETQY
v_gene: TRBV9
abundance: -
j_gene: TRBJ2-5